The source of this T cell receptor (beta chain) is a study of CD8 T cells in Susac syndrome. TCR beta sequencing covered blood CD8+ and CD4+ T cells. Treatment-naive patients with stable or active relapsing-remitting disease were the multiple sclerosis controls. In contrast to the negatively isolated CD8+ and CD4+ T cells, TEMRA cells were FACS-enriched. Reverse transcription of roughly 0.45 to 1 ug RNA used random hexamers. The authors amplified TCR beta CDR3 across 54 Vbeta and 13 Jbeta using immunoSEQ multiplex PCR. TCRdb reprocessed the immunoSEQ multiplex PCR reads via MiXCR and lists one record per CDR3 protein. The sample lists around 200,000 distinct CDR3 sequences, approximately 94% occurring once. Germline values: CDR1 DFQATT, CDR2 SNEGSKA (reference sequence). With 0 bases clipped from V and 0 bases from J, the junction kept 13 bases outside the gene matches. The CDR3 covers 18 residues.

The chain recombines TRBV20-1 with TRBJ2-5; 7 bases map to TRBD2. The clonotype comes from a human donor with multiple sclerosis. Specimen: CD4+ T cells from PBMCs. The CDR3 is CSARDMGVKRGDQETQYF. The CDR3 DNA reads as TGCAGTGCTAGAGATATGGGTGTGAAGCGGGGAGACCAAGAGACCCAGTACTTC.